The clone carrying this TCR beta chain was detected once. This entry comes from a study of blood T cell repertoires in COVID-19. Looking at the study overall: The United States, Italy and Spain were the sources of the acute and convalescent COVID-19 samples. From T cells, B-cell-depleted T cells, or PBMCs came the material, which was cDNA or gDNA.

Authors' data handling: Nucleated cell number was recorded as an estimate derived from reference gene primer amplification. The data were produced by immunoSEQ multiplex PCR, yet TCRdb's version contains in-frame clones alone and is incomplete. V and J calls and clone size are as listed in that table; D and trimming were resolved from the DNA. The sample has about 46,000 clones, 86% seen once; the top ten hold around 3.1%. Those who participated ranged in age from roughly 18 to 100 years and resided in about two dozen US areas. CDR3 length: 18 residues. Trimming removed 6 bases at V and 0 bases at J, with 20 bases between. From germline, CDR1 is MDHEN and CDR2 SYDVKM.

The rearrangement links TRBV28 to TRBJ2-2; maybe TRBD1 (5 bases). The specimen sequenced was PBMCs or T cells enriched from blood (not recorded which). The TCR was taken from a woman in her forties or fifties who had recovered from COVID-19. The CDR3 nucleotides read TGTGCCAGCAGCCTTGACAGCCTTGGGGCCGCGAACACCGGGGAGCTGTTTTTT. It specifies CASSLDSLGAANTGELFF.